Described below is a single T cell receptor beta chain sequence and its context. This clonotype has ten or more counts. The antigen it recognizes is unknown. No base qualities exist here, and no much larger clone lies one base off it. The germline V gene sets CDR1 to SGHRS and CDR2 to YFSETQ. The trim is 6 bases for V and 7 bases for J, with a gap of 16 bases between the germline ends. The CDR3 goes from the cysteine to the phenylalanine over 13 residues. The retained sequence is limited to the CDR3, 39 bases, with the frame set at the first base. The sample is drawn from a study of human T cells and chemical hapten exposure (dated by TCRdb to the early 2020s). Broadly, across the study: For sensitization, 2% DPC in acetone was applied to an approximately 2 cm by approximately 2 cm area of upper inner arm skin. The mostly female patient cohort included alopecia areata with under or over 50% scalp involvement, alopecia totalis and alopecia universalis. In alopecia patients, the study followed how the peripheral blood TCR repertoire changed in vivo over primary and secondary sensitization to diphenylcyclopropenone (DPC), a hapten. Approximately 28 alopecia patients gave blood for TCR sequencing at one to four time points (pre-sensitization, 2, 6 and 24 weeks). Throughout the study period of around 25 weeks, patients also received therapeutic DPC doses to the scalp every week. The libraries were sequenced as a pool, and the TCR yield per sample differed mostly because of small variations in library volumes within the pool. Blood was sampled from patients pre-sensitization (week 0) and at 2, 6 and about 24 weeks after DPC sensitization. Patch tests used Finn chambers with 0.01% DPC on the upper back, scored after 6 days by International Contact Dermatitis Research Group standards.

Study-level results and caveats: No change with DPC sensitization was found in the number of TCRs above 1 in 1000 frequency, and no evidence of global repertoire structure alterations was found. Repeated subsampling changed both the strength of the expansion versus patch-test correlation and the threshold at which the correlation became significant. The number of PT1 expanded TCRs positively correlated with patch test score, significant at thresholds 8, 16 and 32 but not 4. Because all patients had alopecia, a presumed autoimmune disease, the immune response of the patients might differ from that of healthy individuals. Significantly more large CDR3 similarity clusters were formed by expanded TCRs than by pre-sensitization or healthy control sets, consistent with antigen-driven responses.

The time point label, as the study defines it: pre-sensitization, week 0. Taken with the paper, the label for treatment or condition translates to: therapeutic diphenylcyclopropenone sensitization with weekly scalp DPC. At every patch-test visit, the blood draw took place before the patch test was put on. Patients were eligible if aged 18 to 70, diagnosed with alopecia and judged suitable for DPC therapy, and pregnant patients were excluded. Unfractionated whole blood was collected in Tempus Blood RNA tubes, and total RNA was extracted from that blood. The library was obtained by RACE. TCRdb names NextSeq 500 as the instrument used. During library preparation, unique molecular identifiers were attached to individual cDNA molecules so that TCRs could be counted in a quantitative, reproducible way. From each blood RNA sample, both TCR alpha and TCR beta chains were sequenced. Under the source paper's analysis protocol: Samples had a median of 95,638 TCRs, with a range from about 23,224 to 690,600. V, J and CDR3 annotation of the TCR reads was carried out using the Decombinator software suite. For PS versus PT1 abundance plots, all samples were subsampled to the same number of TCRs (28,000). Expanded TCRs were defined as absent before sensitization and observed at least eight times at the 2-week time point. The public reads were quality trimmed at Q25 with fastp and then assembled into clones with MiXCR by TCRdb, keeping productive beta chains. Rows are unified per CDR3 protein, each entry keeping the most common DNA and genes. The V and J calls reflect TCRdb's pipeline rather than the authors' work. Here the sample has fewer than 70,000 distinct CDR3 sequences; about 6.7% occur a single time. The ten largest clonotypes hold over 1.5% of the sample.

Sequenced here: whole blood, sampled in connection with sensitization to the hapten diphenylcyclopropenone (DPC). Here the chain combines TRBV5-1 and TRBJ1-1; matching of 5 bases hints at TRBD1 as the D gene. This TCR derives from a woman aged 25 to 39 with alopecia areata. Some clones in this sample may be carry-over from other donors' samples. The CDR3 is CASNYGGGGEAFF. In nucleotide form, the sequence is TGCGCCAGCAACTACGGGGGGGGTGGTGAAGCTTTCTTT.